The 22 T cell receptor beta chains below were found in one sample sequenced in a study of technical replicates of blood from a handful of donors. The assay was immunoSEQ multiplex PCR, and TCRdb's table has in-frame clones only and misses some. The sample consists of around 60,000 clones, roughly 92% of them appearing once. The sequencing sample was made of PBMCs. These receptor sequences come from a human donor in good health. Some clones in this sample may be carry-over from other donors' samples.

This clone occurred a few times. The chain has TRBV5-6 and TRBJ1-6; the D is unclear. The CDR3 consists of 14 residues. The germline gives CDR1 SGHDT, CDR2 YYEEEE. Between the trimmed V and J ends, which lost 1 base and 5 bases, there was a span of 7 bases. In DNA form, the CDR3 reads TGTGCCAGCAGCTTGTCGCCAGATAATTCACCCCTCCACTTT. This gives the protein CASSLSPDNSPLHF.

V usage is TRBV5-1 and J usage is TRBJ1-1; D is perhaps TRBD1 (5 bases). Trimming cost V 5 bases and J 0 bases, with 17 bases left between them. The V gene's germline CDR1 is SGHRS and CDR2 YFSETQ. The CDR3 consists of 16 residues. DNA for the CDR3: TGCGCCAGCAGTGTTCGACAGAGACAATTGAACACTGAAGCTTTCTTT. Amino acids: CASSVRQRQLNTEAFF.

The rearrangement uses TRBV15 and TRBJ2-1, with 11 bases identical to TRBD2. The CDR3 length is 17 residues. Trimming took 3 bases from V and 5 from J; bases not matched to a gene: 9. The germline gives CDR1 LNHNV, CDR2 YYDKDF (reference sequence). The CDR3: CATSRGSGRVGDNEQFF. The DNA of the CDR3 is TGTGCCACCAGCAGGGGTAGCGGGAGGGTTGGCGACAATGAGCAGTTCTTC.

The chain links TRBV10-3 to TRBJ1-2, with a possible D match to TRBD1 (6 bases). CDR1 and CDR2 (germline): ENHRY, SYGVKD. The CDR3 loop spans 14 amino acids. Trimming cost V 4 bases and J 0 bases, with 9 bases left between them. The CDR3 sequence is CAISGTGSNYGYTF. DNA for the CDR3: TGTGCCATCAGTGGCACAGGGTCTAACTATGGCTACACCTTC.

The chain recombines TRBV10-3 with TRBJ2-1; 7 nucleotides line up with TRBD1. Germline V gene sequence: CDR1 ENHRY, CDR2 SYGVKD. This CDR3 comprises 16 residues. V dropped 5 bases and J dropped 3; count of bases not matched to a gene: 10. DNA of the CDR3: TGTGCCATCAGTCCTAGAGGACAGGTTAACTACAATGAGCAGTTCTTC. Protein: CAISPRGQVNYNEQFF.

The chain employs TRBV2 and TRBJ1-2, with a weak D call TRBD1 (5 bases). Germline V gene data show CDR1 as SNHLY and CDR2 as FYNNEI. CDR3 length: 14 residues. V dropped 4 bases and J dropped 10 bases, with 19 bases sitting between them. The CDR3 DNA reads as TGTGCCAGCAGTGTGGGGGAGGGCGGGGTCGTCTACACCTTC. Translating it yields CASSVGEGGVVYTF.

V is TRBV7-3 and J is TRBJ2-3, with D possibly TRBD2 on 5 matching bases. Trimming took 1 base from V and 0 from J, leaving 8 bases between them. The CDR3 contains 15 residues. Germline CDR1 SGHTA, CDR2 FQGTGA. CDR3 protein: CASSLIPGSTDTQYF. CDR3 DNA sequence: TGTGCCAGCAGCTTAATACCGGGGAGCACAGATACGCAGTATTTT.

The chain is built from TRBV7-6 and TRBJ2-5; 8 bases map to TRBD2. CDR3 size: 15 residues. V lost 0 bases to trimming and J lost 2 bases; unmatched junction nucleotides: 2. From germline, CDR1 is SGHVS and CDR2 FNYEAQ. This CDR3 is CASSLAAGGQETQYF. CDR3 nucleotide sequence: TGTGCCAGCAGCTTAGCGGCGGGGGGTCAAGAGACCCAGTACTTC.

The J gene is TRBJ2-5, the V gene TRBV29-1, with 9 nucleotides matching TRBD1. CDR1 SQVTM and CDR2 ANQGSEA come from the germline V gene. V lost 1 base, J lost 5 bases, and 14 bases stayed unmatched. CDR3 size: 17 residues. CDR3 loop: CSVEATRLTGGFETQYF. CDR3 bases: TGCAGCGTTGAAGCAACTAGACTCACAGGGGGCTTCGAGACCCAGTACTTC.

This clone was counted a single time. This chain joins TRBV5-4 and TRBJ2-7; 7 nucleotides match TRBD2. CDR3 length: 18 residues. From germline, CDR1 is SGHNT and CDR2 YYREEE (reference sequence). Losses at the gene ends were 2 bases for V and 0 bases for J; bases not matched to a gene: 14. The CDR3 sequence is CASSFLAASGRSSYEQYF. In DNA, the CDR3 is TGTGCCAGCAGCTTTCTAGCGGCCAGCGGGCGGAGCTCCTACGAGCAGTACTTC.

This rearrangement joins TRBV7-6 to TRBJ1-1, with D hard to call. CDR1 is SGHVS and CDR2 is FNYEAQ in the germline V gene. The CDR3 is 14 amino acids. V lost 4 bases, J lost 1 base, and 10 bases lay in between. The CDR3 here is CASSSGIWNTEAFF. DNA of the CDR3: TGTGCCAGCAGCTCTGGCATTTGGAACACTGAAGCTTTCTTT.

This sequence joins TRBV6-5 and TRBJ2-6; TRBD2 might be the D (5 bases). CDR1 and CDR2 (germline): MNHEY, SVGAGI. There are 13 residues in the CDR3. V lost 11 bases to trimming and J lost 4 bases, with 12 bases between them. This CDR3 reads CALHTGGANVLTF. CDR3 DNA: TGTGCCTTACATACGGGAGGGGCCAACGTCCTGACTTTC.

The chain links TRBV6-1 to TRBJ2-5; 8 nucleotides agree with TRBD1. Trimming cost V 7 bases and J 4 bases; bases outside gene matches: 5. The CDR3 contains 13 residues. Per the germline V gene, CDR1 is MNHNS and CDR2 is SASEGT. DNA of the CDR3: TGTGCCAGCAAGAGGACAGGGCCAGAGACCCAGTACTTC. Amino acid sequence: CASKRTGPETQYF.

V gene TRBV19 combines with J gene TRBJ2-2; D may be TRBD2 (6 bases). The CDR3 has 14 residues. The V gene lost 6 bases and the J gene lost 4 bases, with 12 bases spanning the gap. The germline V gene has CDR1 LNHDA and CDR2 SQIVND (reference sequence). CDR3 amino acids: CASRTGGSTGELFF. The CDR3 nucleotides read TGTGCCAGTAGAACTGGGGGGTCCACCGGGGAGCTGTTTTTT.

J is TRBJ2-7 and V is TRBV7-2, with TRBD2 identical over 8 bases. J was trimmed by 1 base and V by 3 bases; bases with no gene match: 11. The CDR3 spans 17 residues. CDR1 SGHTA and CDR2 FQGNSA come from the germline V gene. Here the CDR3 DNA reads TGTGCCAGCAGCTTTATTCTCGGGCGGGGGGTTTCCTACGAGCAGTACTTC. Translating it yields CASSFILGRGVSYEQYF.

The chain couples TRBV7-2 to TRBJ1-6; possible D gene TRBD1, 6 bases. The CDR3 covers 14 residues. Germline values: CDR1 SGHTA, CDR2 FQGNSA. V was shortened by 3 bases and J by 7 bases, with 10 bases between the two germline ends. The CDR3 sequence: CASSFQGNNSPLHF. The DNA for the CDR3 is TGTGCCAGCAGCTTTCAGGGGAACAATTCACCCCTCCACTTT.

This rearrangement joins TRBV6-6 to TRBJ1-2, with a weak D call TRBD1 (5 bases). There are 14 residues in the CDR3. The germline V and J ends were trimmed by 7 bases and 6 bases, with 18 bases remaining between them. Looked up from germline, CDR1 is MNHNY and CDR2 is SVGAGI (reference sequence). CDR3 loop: CASTPGRGLDGYTF. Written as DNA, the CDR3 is TGTGCCAGCACCCCGGGACGGGGACTCGATGGCTACACCTTC.

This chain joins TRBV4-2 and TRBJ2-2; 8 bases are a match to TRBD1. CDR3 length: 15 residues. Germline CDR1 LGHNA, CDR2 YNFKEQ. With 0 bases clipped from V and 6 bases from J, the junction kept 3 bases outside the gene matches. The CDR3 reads CASSQEVQGAGELFF. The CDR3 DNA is TGTGCCAGCAGCCAAGAGGTACAGGGGGCCGGGGAGCTGTTTTTT.

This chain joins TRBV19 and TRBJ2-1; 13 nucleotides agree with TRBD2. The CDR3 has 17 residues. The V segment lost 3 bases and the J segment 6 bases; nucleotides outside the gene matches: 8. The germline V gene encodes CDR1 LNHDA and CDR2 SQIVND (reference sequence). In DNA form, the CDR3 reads TGTGCCAGTAGTATGGACCTTGGACTAGCGGGAGTCAATGAGCAGTTCTTC. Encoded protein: CASSMDLGLAGVNEQFF.

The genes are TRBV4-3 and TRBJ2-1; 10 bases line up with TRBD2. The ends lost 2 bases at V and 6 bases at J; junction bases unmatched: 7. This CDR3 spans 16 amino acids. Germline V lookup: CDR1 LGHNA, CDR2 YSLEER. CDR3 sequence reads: CASSQFALAGANEQFF. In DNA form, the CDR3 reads TGCGCCAGCAGCCAATTTGCTCTAGCGGGAGCCAATGAGCAGTTCTTC.

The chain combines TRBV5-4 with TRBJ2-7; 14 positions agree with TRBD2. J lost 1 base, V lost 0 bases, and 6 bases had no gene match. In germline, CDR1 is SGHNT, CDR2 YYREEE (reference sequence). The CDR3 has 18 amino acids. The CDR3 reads CASSLGGLAGASSYEQYF. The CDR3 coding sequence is TGTGCCAGCAGCTTGGGGGGACTAGCGGGAGCTAGTTCCTACGAGCAGTACTTC.

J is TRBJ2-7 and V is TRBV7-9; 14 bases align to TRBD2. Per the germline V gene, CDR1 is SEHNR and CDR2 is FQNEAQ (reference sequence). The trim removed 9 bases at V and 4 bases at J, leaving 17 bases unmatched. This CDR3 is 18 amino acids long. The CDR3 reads CASPTRPGLAGEVYEQYF. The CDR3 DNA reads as TGTGCCAGTCCTACGCGCCCGGGACTAGCGGGAGAGGTTTACGAGCAGTACTTC.